Below, 20 T cell receptor beta chains from the same sample are listed, as sequenced in a study of shared clonotypes between healthy human individuals. Generated by immunoSEQ multiplex PCR, the TCRdb table keeps only in-frame clones and is missing some. This table has 2 million to 2.5 million clones, approximately 95% appearing once. Sample: naive CD4+ T cells from PBMCs. Subset meaning: CD45RA+ positively selected. The origin of the receptors is a man aged 18 to 30 in good health. Some clones in this sample may be carry-over from other donors' samples.

The chain employs TRBV10-1 and TRBJ2-4; 8 nucleotides agree with TRBD2. Germline V gene lookup returns CDR1 WNHNN and CDR2 SYGVQD (reference sequence). The CDR3 has 18 amino acids. Germline trimming cut 3 bases from V and 1 base from J; bases unmatched to any gene: 11. The DNA for the CDR3 is TGCGCCAGCAGTGATTTAGCGGGAACCCGCCGGGCCAAAAACATTCAGTACTTC. Translated: CASSDLAGTRRAKNIQYF.

CDR3 region: CASRASGTGGPENEKLFF. CDR3 nucleotide sequence: TGTGCCAGCAGGGCGAGTGGGACAGGCGGGCCTGAAAATGAAAAACTGTTTTTT. V and J are TRBV11-2 and TRBJ1-4; the match to TRBD1 covers 8 bases. The CDR3 runs to 18 residues. With 6 bases clipped from V and 5 bases from J, the junction kept 17 bases outside the gene matches. Germline V lookup: CDR1 SGHAT, CDR2 FQNNGV.

This chain joins TRBV19 and TRBJ1-1, with 7 nucleotides matching TRBD1. Germline V lookup: CDR1 LNHDA, CDR2 SQIVND (reference sequence). The CDR3 contains 11 residues. V gave up 6 bases and J gave up 7 bases; unmatched junction bases: 2. In DNA form, the CDR3 reads TGTGCCAGTAGGAGACAGGGTGAAGCTTTCTTT. Its translation is CASRRQGEAFF.

This clone was observed a few times. V is TRBV30 and J is TRBJ1-1; D call uncertain. The CDR3 has 14 residues. CDR1 is GTSNPN and CDR2 is SVGIG in the germline V gene (reference sequence). V gave up 0 bases and J gave up 5 bases, with 13 bases separating them. The CDR3 reads CAWSVGQASTEAFF. CDR3 DNA sequence: TGTGCCTGGAGTGTAGGGCAGGCGTCAACTGAAGCTTTCTTT.

J is TRBJ1-5 and V is TRBV6-5, with TRBD1 identical over 12 bases. Germline V lookup: CDR1 MNHEY, CDR2 SVGAGI. The CDR3 loop spans 15 amino acids. V was pared by 6 bases and J by 6 bases, with 6 bases of the junction left unmatched. The CDR3 DNA is TGTGCCAGCAGCCCGGGACAGGGGGCCCCTCAGCCCCAGCATTTT. Amino acids: CASSPGQGAPQPQHF.

This chain connects TRBV10-3 to TRBJ2-2; 12 positions agree with TRBD2. With V trimmed by 8 bases and J by 3 bases, 4 bases remained unmatched. Germline values: CDR1 ENHRY, CDR2 SYGVKD. CDR3 length: 15 residues. In nucleotides, the CDR3 is TGTGCCATCCGGAGACTAGCGGGGGACACCGGGGAGCTGTTTTTT. Translating gives CAIRRLAGDTGELFF.

V usage is TRBV9 and J usage is TRBJ2-1, with 10 bases that match TRBD2. Trimming removed 3 bases from V and 6 bases from J; junction bases left unmatched: 12. Per germline, CDR1 SGDLS and CDR2 YYNGEE. This CDR3 has 17 residues. CDR3 residues: CASSGDRSGRFRNEQFF. The CDR3 nucleotides are TGTGCCAGCAGCGGAGATCGTAGCGGGAGGTTCCGCAATGAGCAGTTCTTC.

The V call is TRBV28, the J call TRBJ2-3; D may be TRBD2 (5 bases). Germline loops: CDR1 MDHEN, CDR2 SYDVKM. V was trimmed by 6 bases and J by 6 bases, leaving 16 bases between them. The CDR3 has 14 residues. The CDR3 sequence: CASSPELGVDTQYF. The CDR3 nucleotides read TGTGCCAGCAGCCCAGAACTAGGAGTGGATACGCAGTATTTT.

This chain connects TRBV6-1 to TRBJ1-2, with D perhaps TRBD1 (6 bases). CDR1 and CDR2 (germline): MNHNS, SASEGT. Between the trimmed V and J ends, which lost 6 bases and 4 bases, there was a span of 15 bases. The CDR3 is 14 amino acids. For the CDR3, the DNA is TGTGCCAGCAGGACTGGACAGCCGTTCTATGGCTACACCTTC. This codes for CASRTGQPFYGYTF.

The chain has TRBV2 and TRBJ2-7; D might be TRBD2 (5 bases). V lost 7 bases and J lost 7, with 14 bases in between. Germline V gene lookup returns CDR1 SNHLY and CDR2 FYNNEI. The CDR3 is 12 amino acids. This CDR3 reads CASTPSGTEQYF. DNA of the CDR3: TGTGCCAGCACCCCCAGCGGCACAGAGCAGTACTTC.

The V and J genes are TRBV7-9 and TRBJ2-3; D is tentatively TRBD1 or TRBD2 (5 bases each). V gave up 5 bases and J gave up 0 bases, with 15 bases separating them. Germline loops: CDR1 SEHNR, CDR2 FQNEAQ (reference sequence). The CDR3 is 16 amino acids. CDR3 region: CASSPGRGASTDTQYF. The CDR3 DNA reads as TGTGCCAGCAGCCCGGGACGAGGGGCTAGCACAGATACGCAGTATTTT.

The chain couples TRBV28 to TRBJ1-1; a possible D gene is TRBD1 (5 bases). The CDR3 extends over 15 amino acids. Trimming shortened V by 4 bases and J by 10 bases, and 22 bases separated the two germline ends. The germline V gene has CDR1 MDHEN and CDR2 SYDVKM. Written as DNA, the CDR3 is TGTGCCAGCAGTTCCCTAGGGGACCGAAAACGTGGAGCTTTCTTT. It yields the protein CASSSLGDRKRGAFF. Full variable domain (missing parts from reference TRBV28 and TRBJ1-1): DVKVTQSSRYLVKRTGEKVFLECVQDMDHENMFWYRQDPGLGLRLIYFSYDVKMKEKGDIPEGYSVSREKKERFSLILESASTNQTSMYLCASSSLGDRKRGAFFGQGTRLTVV.

This clone turned up a few times. The sample carries other DNA sequences with the same CDR3. The V gene is TRBV7-3, the J gene TRBJ2-3; D gene ambiguous. The CDR3 runs to 12 residues. In germline, CDR1 is SGHTA, CDR2 FQGTGA. The germline V and J ends were trimmed by 3 bases and 5 bases, with 6 bases remaining between them. The chain's CDR3 is CASSLMGDTQYF. The DNA for the CDR3 is TGTGCCAGCAGCTTGATGGGAGATACGCAGTATTTT.

The table lists this clone with a few counts. The rearrangement uses TRBV4-2 and TRBJ1-1; D unresolved. V dropped 1 base and J dropped 0 bases, with 9 bases sitting between them. The CDR3 is 15 amino acids. Germline assignment: CDR1 LGHNA and CDR2 YNFKEQ. The CDR3 sequence is CASSQVFRLNTEAFF. CDR3 in DNA: TGTGCCAGCAGCCAAGTCTTTAGGCTGAACACTGAAGCTTTCTTT.

This clone was counted once. CDR3 sequence: CASSRKPWDEKLFF. DNA of the CDR3: TGTGCCAGCAGCCGGAAACCCTGGGATGAAAAACTGTTTTTT. The rearrangement joins TRBV9 to TRBJ1-4; no clear D. The germline V and J ends were trimmed by 4 bases and 6 bases, with 13 bases remaining between them. The CDR3 runs to 14 residues. Germline CDR1 SGDLS, CDR2 YYNGEE.

The gene calls are TRBV11-2 and TRBJ2-1, with D possibly matching TRBD2 (6 bases). The V end was cut by 3 bases, the J end by 5 bases, with 17 bases between. The CDR3 runs 16 residues. Per germline, CDR1 SGHAT and CDR2 FQNNGV. For the CDR3, the DNA is TGTGCCAGCAGCTTTTGGCGGGACTCTATGAACAATGAGCAGTTCTTC. Its protein product is CASSFWRDSMNNEQFF.

V is TRBV6-6 and J is TRBJ1-1, with D tentatively TRBD1 (6 bases). Trimming took off 0 bases at V and 0 bases at J, with 8 bases between the two ends. This CDR3 contains 15 residues. CDR1 and CDR2 from the germline V gene are MNHNY and SVGAGI (reference sequence). The CDR3 bases are TGTGCCAGCAGTTACTCCTACAGGGTGAACACTGAAGCTTTCTTT. Translating gives CASSYSYRVNTEAFF.

The chain links TRBV15 to TRBJ1-3, with 8 bases fitting TRBD1. The CDR3 spans 15 residues. Per germline, CDR1 LNHNV and CDR2 YYDKDF (reference sequence). J lost 4 bases, V lost 2 bases, and 4 bases had no gene match. The DNA of the CDR3 is TGTGCCACCAGCAGAAAAACAGGGGGAGGAAACACCATATATTTT. Protein product: CATSRKTGGGNTIYF.

About this clone itself: The sample contains more than one DNA sequence encoding this CDR3. V usage is TRBV7-9 and J usage is TRBJ1-2; D gene ambiguous. Per germline, CDR1 SEHNR and CDR2 FQNEAQ (reference sequence). V was trimmed by 1 base and J by 0 bases, leaving 6 bases between them. The CDR3 consists of 14 residues. In DNA, the CDR3 is TGTGCCAGCAGCTTAGGGGCAGCTAACTATGGCTACACCTTC. Translation gives CASSLGAANYGYTF. Combining the CDR3 with reference TRBV7-9 and TRBJ1-2 gives the whole variable domain DTGVSQNPRHKITKRGQNVTFRCDPISEHNRLYWYRQTLGQGPEFLTYFQNEAQLEKSRLLSDRFSAERPKGSFSTLEIQRTEQGDSAMYLCASSLGAANYGYTFGSGTRLTVV.

As for this clone: The sample contains more than one DNA sequence encoding this CDR3. The V call is TRBV18, the J call TRBJ2-5; TRBD2 is a possible D gene (5 bases). The length of the CDR3 is 15 residues. Germline V CDR1 and CDR2: KGHSH, LQKENI. Trimming cost V 3 bases and J 1 base, with 12 bases left between them. Here the CDR3 reads CASSPQRAGQETQYF. In nucleotides, the CDR3 is TGTGCCAGCTCACCTCAGAGGGCGGGCCAAGAGACCCAGTACTTC.